This TCR beta chain comes out of a study of blood T cell repertoires in COVID-19. Ages ranged from 18 to 89 years, with residence in 24 US areas. Only in-frame clones appear in the TCRdb table, and some are missing; sequencing was by immunoSEQ multiplex PCR. The table has 250,000 or so clones, just under 90% seen once. CDR3 length: 18 residues. Germline lookup yields CDR1 LGHDT and CDR2 YNNKEL (reference sequence). The V segment lost 0 bases and the J segment 8 bases; nucleotides outside the gene matches: 12. This chain uses TRBV3-1 (or the pseudogene TRBV3-2) with TRBJ1-6, with 8 bases aligning to TRBD1. This sequence originates from a woman in her thirties with acute COVID-19. Sequencing was carried out using PBMCs or T cells enriched from blood (not recorded which). As DNA, the CDR3 is TGTGCCAGCAGCCAAGAGGGATCGCGGACAGGGCAGGATTCACCCCTCCACTTT. Amino acid sequence: CASSQEGSRTGQDSPLHF.